Below are 14 T cell receptor beta chains sequenced from a single sample in a study of blood T cell repertoires in COVID-19 (dated by TCRdb to 2020 to 2022). The protocol used for the library was the immunoSEQ multiplex PCR assay. TCRdb provides this immuneACCESS table in a form limited to in-frame rearrangements. Some clones are lacking; in checked studies, under half of them reflect an unresolved V gene, and why the rest are absent is not known. Within this sample are 120,000 or so clones, with about 87% of them counted one time only. 3% to 4% of the sample is taken by the ten largest. Sequencing input: peripheral blood. Receptor source: a woman in her sixties or seventies with acute or convalescent COVID-19.

This chain connects TRBV2 to TRBJ2-5; 7 bases align to TRBD2. This CDR3 region has 18 residues. V gave up 3 bases and J gave up 0 bases; unmatched junction bases: 13. Germline loops: CDR1 SNHLY, CDR2 FYNNEI. CDR3 DNA: TGTGCCAGCAGTGATAGAGGGTTGGCGGGAGTTCACCAAGAGACCCAGTACTTC. Protein sequence: CASSDRGLAGVHQETQYF.

The rearrangement joins TRBV10-2 to TRBJ2-2; 13 positions agree with TRBD2. CDR3 length: 14 amino acids. The J segment lost 5 bases and the V segment lost 8 bases, leaving 2 bases of the junction unmatched. CDR1 WSHSY and CDR2 SAAADI come from the germline V gene. The DNA of the CDR3 is TGCGCCAGCGGACTAGCGGGAGTTACCGGGGAGCTGTTTTTT. It codes for CASGLAGVTGELFF.

This rearrangement joins TRBV28 to TRBJ2-2; 10 nucleotides line up with TRBD2. CDR3 length equals 16 residues. The ends lost 6 bases at V and 0 bases at J; junction bases unmatched: 4. Germline values: CDR1 MDHEN, CDR2 SYDVKM. CDR3 loop: CASRQLAGSNTGELFF. Here the CDR3 DNA reads TGTGCCAGCAGACAACTAGCGGGATCGAACACCGGGGAGCTGTTTTTT.

This sequence joins TRBV5-1 and TRBJ1-1; maybe TRBD1 (6 bases). The CDR3 sequence is 16 residues long. Germline CDR1 is SGHRS and CDR2 is YFSETQ. With 5 bases removed from V and 3 bases from J, the gap between germline ends came to 20 bases. The DNA for the CDR3 is TGCGCCAGCAGTCGGGGGGGGCCTGAGGCGGACACTGAAGCTTTCTTT. Its translation: CASSRGGPEADTEAFF.

The V and J genes are TRBV18 and TRBJ1-4, with D hard to call. The V gene lost 3 bases and the J gene lost 7 bases, with 6 bases spanning the gap. This CDR3 contains 12 residues. Germline V lookup: CDR1 KGHSH, CDR2 LQKENI. CDR3 DNA sequence: TGTGCCAGCTCACCGAACTTTGAAAAACTGTTTTTT. Its translation: CASSPNFEKLFF.

In its sample, this clone was seen a few times. The chain links TRBV3-1 (or the pseudogene TRBV3-2) to TRBJ1-2, with D unresolved. Between the trimmed V and J ends, which lost 4 bases and 1 base, there was a span of 7 bases. The CDR3 is 13 amino acids. The V gene's germline CDR1 is LGHDT and CDR2 YNNKEL (reference sequence). The CDR3 loop is CASSLVVNYGYTF. For the CDR3, the DNA is TGTGCCAGCAGCCTGGTAGTTAACTATGGCTACACCTTC.

This clone was seen a handful of times. The chain uses TRBV6-2 or TRBV6-3 and TRBJ1-3; 12 nucleotides align to TRBD1. The CDR3 is 16 amino acids. In germline, CDR1 is MNHEY, CDR2 SVGEGT. V shed 6 bases, J shed 0 bases, and the junction held 3 bases outside the gene matches. CDR3 protein: CASSRDRGLSGNTIYF. The CDR3 DNA follows: TGTGCCAGCAGCCGGGACAGGGGGCTCTCTGGAAACACCATATATTTT.

This clone was counted only a few times. V gene TRBV2 combines with J gene TRBJ1-2, with 7 bases identical to TRBD1. Germline V gene lookup returns CDR1 SNHLY and CDR2 FYNNEI. CDR3 length: 13 residues. V lost 8 bases, J lost 3 bases, and 6 bases stayed unmatched. The CDR3 DNA follows: TGTGCCAGCTCGGGCAGGGGGGACTATGGCTACACCTTC. Translating it yields CASSGRGDYGYTF.

V is TRBV5-6 and J is TRBJ1-1, with a possible D match to TRBD1 (5 bases). This CDR3 has 12 residues. Germline CDR1 and CDR2: SGHDT and YYEEEE. V was trimmed by 4 bases and J by 5 bases, leaving 9 bases between them. DNA of the CDR3: TGTGCCAGCAGCCATGGGGGGACTGAAGCTTTCTTT. This encodes CASSHGGTEAFF.

The J gene is TRBJ2-4, the V gene TRBV3-1 (or the pseudogene TRBV3-2), with D maybe TRBD2 (5 bases). V was trimmed by 0 bases and J by 5 bases, leaving 11 bases between them. The CDR3 has 15 residues. Germline V gene lookup returns CDR1 LGHDT and CDR2 YNNKEL (reference sequence). The DNA of the CDR3 is TGTGCCAGCAGCCAAGACGGGTTCGGGGAAAACATTCAGTACTTC. This gives the protein CASSQDGFGENIQYF.

This chain links TRBV12-5 with TRBJ2-5, with a tentative D call TRBD2 (5 bases). Trimming removed 6 bases from V and 4 bases from J, with 18 bases in between. Looked up from germline, CDR1 is LGHNT and CDR2 is FRNRAP. This CDR3 is 15 amino acids long. The CDR3, as DNA: TGTGCTAGTGGCCCTTCGGGGTTAGTAGGAGAGACCCAGTACTTC. Its translation: CASGPSGLVGETQYF.

The chain has TRBV7-9 and TRBJ2-7; 8 bases are shared with TRBD2. V shed 5 bases and J 2 bases; nucleotides not matched to a gene: 8. Germline V CDR1 and CDR2: SEHNR, FQNEAQ (reference sequence). The CDR3 contains 15 residues. In DNA form, the CDR3 reads TGTGCCAGCAGCGATACTAGCGGTCCGCCCTACGAGCAGTACTTC. Translated: CASSDTSGPPYEQYF.

This chain joins TRBV29-1 and TRBJ2-1; 10 positions agree with TRBD2. CDR3 length: 15 residues. The V and J ends lost 4 bases and 1 base, in that order; junction bases with no gene match: 4. The germline V gene has CDR1 SQVTM and CDR2 ANQGSEA. The CDR3 bases are TGCAGCGTTGGATCAGCGGGAGGGTCCTACAATGAGCAGTTCTTC. Translated: CSVGSAGGSYNEQFF.

The gene calls are TRBV6-1 and TRBJ1-5; D not resolved. The germline V and J ends were trimmed by 0 bases and 9 bases, with 12 bases remaining between them. The CDR3 sequence is 14 residues long. Germline-derived CDR1 and CDR2 are MNHNS and SASEGT. CDR3 coding DNA: TGTGCCAGCAGTGAAGCGTGGCAGACTCGGCCCCAGCATTTT. Translation: CASSEAWQTRPQHF.